Listed below are T cell receptor beta chains from one sample, sequenced in a study of cytomegalovirus exposure and HLA in healthy donors. Clones were sequenced by immunoSEQ multiplex PCR, and TCRdb holds only the in-frame ones, with some missing. This sample carries approximately 120,000 clones, around 81% of them seen once, and the ten largest clones take roughly 2.2%. What was sequenced was PBMCs. The receptor source for this set is a woman aged 25-40 years in good health and CMV-seronegative. Both conserved end residues are part of each CDR3. D genes are given only for firm matches. Some rows have no size entry. The others give once, few or many, or a class for an expanded clone.

CDR3aa,CDR3nt,abundance,d_gene,j_gene,v_gene
CAISESVTVAGTKAGELFF,TGTGCCATCAGTGAGTCTGTCACGGTAGCGGGAACGAAGGCCGGGGAGCTGTTTTTT,-,TRBD2,TRBJ2-2,TRBV10-3
CAALRRGLDEKLFF,TGTGCAGCGTTACGGCGGGGTTTGGATGAAAAACTGTTTTTT,few,-,TRBJ1-4,TRBV28
CASSVDNVAGASEQYF,TGTGCCAGCAGCGTAGATAATGTAGCGGGAGCGTCTGAGCAGTACTTC,-,TRBD2,TRBJ2-5,TRBV9
CASSILAGGSPYNEQFF,TGTGCCAGTAGTATCCTAGCGGGAGGGAGCCCCTACAATGAGCAGTTCTTC,once,TRBD2,TRBJ2-1,TRBV19
CASSVVPSSYEQYF,TGTGCCAGCAGCGTAGTCCCCAGCTCCTACGAGCAGTACTTC,-,-,TRBJ2-7,TRBV9
CASRATGQGVLMDYEQYF,TGTGCCAGCAGGGCCACGGGACAGGGGGTACTAATGGACTACGAGCAGTACTTC,-,TRBD1,TRBJ2-7,TRBV28
CASSPESGTGYEQYF,TGTGCCAGCAGTCCTGAGTCCGGGACAGGGTACGAGCAGTACTTC,-,TRBD1,TRBJ2-7,TRBV27
CASSLARDGYTF,TGCGCCAGCAGCTTGGCGAGGGATGGCTACACCTTC,-,-,TRBJ1-2,TRBV5-1
CASSVTGTEAYEQYF,TGTGCCAGCAGCGTCACCGGGACAGAAGCCTACGAGCAGTACTTC,-,TRBD1,TRBJ2-7,TRBV9
CASSVEHLEAFF,TGTGCCAGCAGCGTAGAACACCTTGAAGCTTTCTTT,-,-,TRBJ1-1,TRBV9
CAWTPGLNQPQHF,TGTGCCTGGACCCCAGGGTTGAATCAGCCCCAGCATTTT,-,-,TRBJ1-5,TRBV30
CASSSTGYEQYF,TGTGCCAGCAGTTCGACGGGTTACGAGCAGTACTTC,-,-,TRBJ2-7,TRBV6-6
CASSLRRTEDYNQPQHF,TGTGCCAGCAGCTTAAGAAGGACAGAAGACTACAATCAGCCCCAGCATTTT,-,-,TRBJ1-5,TRBV7-8
CASSWRGGTEAFF,TGTGCCAGCAGTTGGAGGGGAGGAACTGAAGCTTTCTTT,-,-,TRBJ1-1,TRBV28
CANSLLVGGSYEQYF,TGTGCCAACAGCTTACTGGTCGGGGGTTCCTACGAGCAGTACTTC,-,-,TRBJ2-7,TRBV7-2
CAWSPDRGVYEQYF,TGTGCCTGGAGTCCCGACAGGGGTGTCTACGAGCAGTACTTC,few,TRBD1,TRBJ2-7,TRBV30
CASNTGRGVQETQYF,TGTGCCAGCAATACAGGGCGGGGGGTCCAAGAGACCCAGTACTTC,-,TRBD2,TRBJ2-5,TRBV28
CASSPPRGRGKANYGYTF,TGTGCCAGTAGTCCCCCACGCGGCAGGGGGAAAGCTAACTATGGCTACACCTTC,-,TRBD1,TRBJ1-2,TRBV19
CASSFHRLGARTTEAFF,TGTGCCAGCAGCTTTCATCGACTGGGGGCGCGTACCACTGAAGCTTTCTTT,once,-,TRBJ1-1,TRBV13
CASSKLAHLSGANVLTF,TGTGCCAGCAGCAAGCTTGCTCACCTCTCTGGGGCCAACGTCCTGACTTTC,-,-,TRBJ2-6,TRBV5-6
CATSRSLAGGFNEQFF,TGTGCCACCAGCAGATCTCTAGCGGGAGGGTTTAATGAGCAGTTCTTC,-,TRBD2,TRBJ2-1,TRBV15
CASSQPSGRSYEQFF,TGCGCCAGCAGCCAACCTAGCGGGAGGTCTTATGAGCAGTTCTTC,-,TRBD2,TRBJ2-1,TRBV4-1
CASSNERTGHYGYTF,TGTGCCAGCAGTAATGAAAGGACAGGACACTATGGCTACACCTTC,few,TRBD1,TRBJ1-2,TRBV27
CAWRVRGSYEQYF,TGTGCCTGGAGGGTCAGGGGGTCCTACGAGCAGTACTTC,-,TRBD1,TRBJ2-7,TRBV30
CASRMGGTGVLYEQYF,TGTGCCAGCAGAATGGGTGGGACAGGGGTTCTCTACGAGCAGTACTTC,-,TRBD1,TRBJ2-7,TRBV5-4
CANSLGQRSYEQYF,TGTGCCAACAGCTTGGGGCAACGCTCCTACGAGCAGTACTTC,-,-,TRBJ2-7,TRBV5-8
CASSARGGETQYF,TGTGCCAGCAGTGCCCGAGGGGGAGAGACCCAGTACTTC,few,-,TRBJ2-5,TRBV27
CASSWRITGELFF,TGTGCCAGCAGCTGGCGGATAACCGGGGAGCTGTTTTTT,once,-,TRBJ2-2,TRBV5-6
CASSVAPSDSYEQYF,TGTGCCAGCAGCGTAGCACCTAGCGACTCCTACGAGCAGTACTTC,-,-,TRBJ2-7,TRBV9
CASSSNRNPGELFF,TGCGCCAGCAGTTCGAACAGGAACCCCGGGGAGCTGTTTTTT,-,-,TRBJ2-2,TRBV10-1
CASSLGRGRTEQYF,TGTGCCAGCAGCTTAGGTCGCGGGCGGACGGAGCAGTACTTC,-,-,TRBJ2-7,TRBV7-2
CASSVGGTTGNTIYF,TGTGCCAGCAGCGTAGGGGGGACTACTGGAAACACCATATATTTT,-,-,TRBJ1-3,TRBV9
CAISEKEGPYNEQFF,TGTGCCATCAGTGAGAAGGAGGGCCCCTACAATGAGCAGTTCTTC,-,-,TRBJ2-1,TRBV10-3
CASSDGSGAGGSETQYF,TGTGCCAGCAGTGACGGGAGCGGGGCAGGCGGTTCGGAGACCCAGTACTTC,-,TRBD2,TRBJ2-5,TRBV6-4
CSSSLWGVYGYTF,TGTTCCAGCAGCTTATGGGGGGTCTATGGCTACACCTTC,-,-,TRBJ1-2,TRBV7-9
CASSSQRQGTDTQYF,TGTGCCAGCAGTTCACAAAGACAGGGTACAGATACGCAGTATTTT,-,TRBD1,TRBJ2-3,TRBV6-6
CASSIWDSNTEAFF,TGTGCCAGTAGTATATGGGACAGTAACACTGAAGCTTTCTTT,once,TRBD1,TRBJ1-1,TRBV19
CASSTPRFVREGTYEQHF,TGTGCCAGCAGCACACCGCGGTTTGTACGGGAGGGCACCTACGAGCAGCACTTC,-,TRBD2,TRBJ2-7,TRBV11-2
CASSIDRNRGPLPEYF,TGTGCCAGTAGTATAGATCGGAACAGGGGCCCCCTTCCTGAGTACTTC,-,TRBD1,TRBJ2-5,TRBV19
CASSLKTGTTYNEQFF,TGTGCCAGCAGTCTTAAGACCGGGACAACATACAATGAGCAGTTCTTC,-,-,TRBJ2-1,TRBV27
CASSTGTSGTDTQYF,TGTGCCAGCAGCACCGGGACTAGCGGCACAGATACGCAGTATTTT,-,TRBD2,TRBJ2-3,TRBV27
CAISDRRGLGDTETQYF,TGTGCCATCAGTGACCGAAGAGGACTGGGGGACACGGAGACCCAGTACTTC,-,-,TRBJ2-5,TRBV10-3
CASSRGRTWNEQFF,TGTGCCAGCAGTCGCGGGAGGACGTGGAATGAGCAGTTCTTC,-,TRBD2,TRBJ2-1,TRBV6-5
CASTVEPTSGYTDTQYF,TGTGCCAGCACCGTAGAACCGACTAGCGGTTACACAGATACGCAGTATTTT,-,TRBD2,TRBJ2-3,TRBV9
CAWSGDSWKTQYF,TGTGCCTGGAGTGGGGACTCATGGAAGACCCAGTACTTC,once,-,TRBJ2-5,TRBV30
CASSPGSGSYNEQFF,TGTGCCAGCTCACCAGGGAGCGGGAGCTACAATGAGCAGTTCTTC,-,TRBD2,TRBJ2-1,TRBV18
CARNRGVDTEAFF,TGTGCGCGGAACAGGGGAGTGGACACTGAAGCTTTCTTT,-,TRBD1,TRBJ1-1,TRBV15
CASSQDRYNEQFF,TGTGCCAGCAGCCAGGACAGGTACAATGAGCAGTTCTTC,-,TRBD1,TRBJ2-1,TRBV14